This TCR beta chain was identified during a study of human T cells and chemical hapten exposure. TCRdb fed the RACE reads into MiXCR, producing one record per CDR3 protein. The sample gives hundreds of thousands of distinct CDR3 sequences, roughly 6% of which show up once; about 6% is in the top ten. The time point here: patch test 2, 6 weeks after DPC sensitization. The treatment here: therapeutic diphenylcyclopropenone sensitization with weekly scalp DPC. This clonotype has at least ten counts. The sequence came from a woman younger than 35 with alopecia areata. Some clones in this sample may be carry-over from other donors' samples. Sequences were derived from whole blood, sampled in connection with sensitization to the hapten diphenylcyclopropenone (DPC).

The CDR3 is CSSRTATYGYTF. Here the CDR3 DNA reads TGCAGCTCAAGGACAGCTACCTATGGCTACACCTTC. The rearrangement uses TRBV29-1 and TRBJ1-2; the D gene is possibly TRBD1 (6 bases). From germline, CDR1 is SQVTM and CDR2 ANQGSEA. The CDR3 sequence is 12 residues long. Trimming stripped 8 bases from V and 4 bases from J, with 14 bases between.